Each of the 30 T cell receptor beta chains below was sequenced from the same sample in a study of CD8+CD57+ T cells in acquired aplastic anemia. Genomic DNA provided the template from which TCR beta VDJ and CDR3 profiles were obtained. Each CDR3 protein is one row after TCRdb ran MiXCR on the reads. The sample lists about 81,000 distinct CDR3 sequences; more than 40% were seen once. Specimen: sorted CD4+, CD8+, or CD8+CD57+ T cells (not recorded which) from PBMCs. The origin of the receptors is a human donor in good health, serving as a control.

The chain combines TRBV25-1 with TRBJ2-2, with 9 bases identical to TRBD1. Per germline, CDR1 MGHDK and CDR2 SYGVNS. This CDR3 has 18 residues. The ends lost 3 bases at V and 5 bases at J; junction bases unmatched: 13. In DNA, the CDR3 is TGTGCCAGCAGTGATACCCCTTCGGGGACAGGGAGTACCGGGGAGCTGTTTTTT. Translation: CASSDTPSGTGSTGELFF.

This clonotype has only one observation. Written as DNA, the CDR3 is TGTGCCAGCAGCCTTAGCGGGTGGACCTACGAGCAGTACTTC. Translated, it gives CASSLSGWTYEQYF. This chain uses TRBV7-2 with TRBJ2-7, with 7 bases that match TRBD2. Germline V gives CDR1 SGHTA, CDR2 FQGNSA. The CDR3 is made up of 14 amino acids. With V trimmed by 5 bases and J by 2 bases, 6 bases remained unmatched.

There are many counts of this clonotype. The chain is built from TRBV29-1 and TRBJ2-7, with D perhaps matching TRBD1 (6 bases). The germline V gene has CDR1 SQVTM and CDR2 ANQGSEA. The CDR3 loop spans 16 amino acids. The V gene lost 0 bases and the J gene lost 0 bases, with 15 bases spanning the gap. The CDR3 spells CSVEEGPEGVSYEQYF. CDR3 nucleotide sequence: TGCAGCGTTGAAGAGGGCCCTGAGGGGGTCTCCTACGAGCAGTACTTC.

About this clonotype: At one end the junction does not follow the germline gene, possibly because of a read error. CDR3 DNA sequence: TGTGCTAGCAGCTTATCTTCGGCGGAGACCCAGTACTTC. Its translation: CASSLSSAETQYF. The rearrangement joins TRBV7-7 to TRBJ2-5; D not certain. CDR1 is SSHAT and CDR2 is FNYEAQ in the germline V gene (reference sequence). CDR3 length equals 13 residues.

CDR3 amino acids: CATRAGTVMEPQHF. Here the CDR3 DNA reads TGTGCCACCAGAGCAGGGACAGTAATGGAGCCCCAGCATTTT. This chain links TRBV19 with TRBJ1-5; TRBD1 aligns across 7 bases. CDR1 and CDR2 from the germline V gene are LNHDA and SQIVND (reference sequence). CDR3 length: 14 amino acids. The V segment lost 10 bases and the J segment 8 bases; nucleotides outside the gene matches: 14.

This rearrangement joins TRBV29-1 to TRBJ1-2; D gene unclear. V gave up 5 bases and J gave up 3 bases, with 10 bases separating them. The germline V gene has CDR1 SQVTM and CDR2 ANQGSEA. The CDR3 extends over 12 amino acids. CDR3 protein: CSVSDIDYGYTF. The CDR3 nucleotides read TGCAGCGTTTCCGACATAGACTATGGCTACACCTTC.

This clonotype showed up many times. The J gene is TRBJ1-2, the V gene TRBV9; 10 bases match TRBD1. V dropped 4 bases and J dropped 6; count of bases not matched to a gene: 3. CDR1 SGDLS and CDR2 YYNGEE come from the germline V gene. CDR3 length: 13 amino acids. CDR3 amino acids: CASSYGQGDGYTF. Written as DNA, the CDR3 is TGTGCCAGCAGCTATGGACAGGGGGATGGCTACACCTTC.

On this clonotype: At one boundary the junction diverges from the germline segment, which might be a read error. The CDR3 loop reads CASSHQSF. CDR3 coding DNA: TGTGCCAGCAGCCACCAGAGTTTC. J is TRBJ2-7 and V is TRBV27, with D uncertain. The CDR3 loop spans 8 amino acids. CDR1 and CDR2 (germline): MNHEY, SMNVEV (reference sequence).

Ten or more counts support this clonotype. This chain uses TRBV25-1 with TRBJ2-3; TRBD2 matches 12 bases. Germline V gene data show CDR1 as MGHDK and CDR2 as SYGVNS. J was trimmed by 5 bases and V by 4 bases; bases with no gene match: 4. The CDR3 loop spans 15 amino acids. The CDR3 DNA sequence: TGTGCCAGCAGTGCCCTAGCGGGGGGGCTAGATACGCAGTATTTT. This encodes CASSALAGGLDTQYF.

The CDR3 bases are TGTGCCAGCAGTGCCCTAGCGGGAGCTAACTATGGCTACACCTTC. It codes for CASSALAGANYGYTF. The chain carries TRBV25-1 and TRBJ1-2; D is ambiguous. CDR1 MGHDK and CDR2 SYGVNS come from the germline V gene. V was trimmed by 4 bases and J by 0 bases, leaving 12 bases between them. The CDR3 runs 15 residues.

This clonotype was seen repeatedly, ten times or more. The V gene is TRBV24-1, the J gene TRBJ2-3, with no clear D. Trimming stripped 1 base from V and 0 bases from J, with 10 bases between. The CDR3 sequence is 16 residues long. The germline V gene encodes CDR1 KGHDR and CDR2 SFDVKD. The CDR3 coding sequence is TGTGCCACCAGTGATTTTCTCGGCGGTAGCACAGATACGCAGTATTTT. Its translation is CATSDFLGGSTDTQYF.

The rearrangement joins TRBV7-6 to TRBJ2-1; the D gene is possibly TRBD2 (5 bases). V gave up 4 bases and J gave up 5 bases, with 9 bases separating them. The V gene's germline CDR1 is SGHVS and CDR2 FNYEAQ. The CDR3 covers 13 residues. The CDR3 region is CASSSGINNEQFF. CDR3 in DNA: TGTGCCAGCAGCTCCGGGATCAACAATGAGCAGTTCTTC. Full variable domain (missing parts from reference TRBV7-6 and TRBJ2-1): GAGVSQSPRYKVTKRGQDVALRCDPISGHVSLYWYRQALGQGPEFLTYFNYEAQQDKSGLPNDRFSAERPEGSISTLTIQRTEQRDSAMYRCASSSGINNEQFFGPGTRLTVL.

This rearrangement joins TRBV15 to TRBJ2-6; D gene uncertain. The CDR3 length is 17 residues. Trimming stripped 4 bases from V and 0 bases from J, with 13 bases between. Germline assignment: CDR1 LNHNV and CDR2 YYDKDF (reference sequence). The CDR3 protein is CATSTTGLSSGANVLTF. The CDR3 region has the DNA TGTGCCACCAGCACGACTGGCCTTAGCTCTGGGGCCAACGTCCTGACTTTC.

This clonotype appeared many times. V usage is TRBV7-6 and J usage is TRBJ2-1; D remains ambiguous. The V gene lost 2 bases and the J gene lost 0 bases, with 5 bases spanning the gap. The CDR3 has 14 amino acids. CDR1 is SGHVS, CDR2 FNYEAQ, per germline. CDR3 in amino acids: CASSLLVSYNEQFF. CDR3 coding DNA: TGTGCCAGCAGCTTATTAGTCTCCTACAATGAGCAGTTCTTC.

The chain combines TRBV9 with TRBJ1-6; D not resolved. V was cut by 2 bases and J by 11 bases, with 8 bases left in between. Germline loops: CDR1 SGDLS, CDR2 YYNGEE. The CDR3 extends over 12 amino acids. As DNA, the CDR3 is TGTGCCAGCAGCGTTTCCGGGACACCCCTCCACTTT. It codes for CASSVSGTPLHF. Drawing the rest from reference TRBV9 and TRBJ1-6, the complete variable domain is DSGVTQTPKHLITATGQRVTLRCSPRSGDLSVYWYQQSLDQGLQFLIQYYNGEERAKGNILERFSAQQFPDLHSELNLSSLELGDSALYFCASSVSGTPLHFGNGTRLTVT.

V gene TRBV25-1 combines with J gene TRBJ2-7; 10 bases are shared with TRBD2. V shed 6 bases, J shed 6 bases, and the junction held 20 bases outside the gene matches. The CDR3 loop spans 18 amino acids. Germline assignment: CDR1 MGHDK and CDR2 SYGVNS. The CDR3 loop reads CASSQVVLGTSDNGEQYF. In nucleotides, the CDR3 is TGTGCCAGCAGCCAAGTGGTTTTAGGGACTAGCGACAATGGCGAGCAGTACTTC.

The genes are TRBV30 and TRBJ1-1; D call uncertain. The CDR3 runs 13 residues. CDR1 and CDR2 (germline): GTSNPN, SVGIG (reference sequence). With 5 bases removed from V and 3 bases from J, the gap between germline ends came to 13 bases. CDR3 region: CAWRLARHTEAFF. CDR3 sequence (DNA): TGTGCCTGGCGGTTAGCACGGCACACTGAAGCTTTCTTT.

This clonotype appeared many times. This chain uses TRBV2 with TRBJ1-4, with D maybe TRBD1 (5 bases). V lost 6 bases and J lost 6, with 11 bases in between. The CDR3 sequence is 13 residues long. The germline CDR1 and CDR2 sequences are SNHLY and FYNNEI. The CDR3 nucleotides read TGTGCCAGCAGCCTCTGGGGGGATGAAAAACTGTTTTTT. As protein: CASSLWGDEKLFF.

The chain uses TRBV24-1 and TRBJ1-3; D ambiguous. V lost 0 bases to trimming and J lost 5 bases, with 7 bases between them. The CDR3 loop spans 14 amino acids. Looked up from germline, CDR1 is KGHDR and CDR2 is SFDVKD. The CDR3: CATSDLGDRNTIYF. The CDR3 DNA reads TGTGCCACCAGTGATTTGGGGGATAGAAACACCATATATTTT.

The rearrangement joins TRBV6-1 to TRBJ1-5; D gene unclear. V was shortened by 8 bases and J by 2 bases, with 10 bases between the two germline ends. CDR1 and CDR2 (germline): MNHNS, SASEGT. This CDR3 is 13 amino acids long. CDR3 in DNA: TGTGCCAGCCAGACACACCGCAATCAGCCCCAGCATTTT. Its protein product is CASQTHRNQPQHF.

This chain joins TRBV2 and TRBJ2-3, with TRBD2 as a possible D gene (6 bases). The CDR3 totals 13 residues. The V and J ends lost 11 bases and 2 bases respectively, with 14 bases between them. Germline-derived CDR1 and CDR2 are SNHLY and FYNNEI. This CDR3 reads CAGGGVATDTQYF. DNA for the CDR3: TGTGCCGGCGGCGGGGTTGCCACAGATACGCAGTATTTT. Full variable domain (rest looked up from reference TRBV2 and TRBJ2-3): EPEVTQTPSHQVTQMGQEVILRCVPISNHLYFYWYRQILGQKVEFLVSFYNNEISEKSEIFDDQFSVERPDGSNFTLKIRSTKLEDSAMYFCAGGGVATDTQYFGPGTRLTVL.

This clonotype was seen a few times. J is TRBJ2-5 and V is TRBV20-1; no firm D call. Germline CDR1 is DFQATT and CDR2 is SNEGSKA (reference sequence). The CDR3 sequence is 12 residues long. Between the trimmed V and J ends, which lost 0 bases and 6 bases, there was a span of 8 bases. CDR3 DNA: TGCAGTGCTAGAGATCCCTCAAAGACCCAGTACTTC. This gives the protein CSARDPSKTQYF.

CDR3 region: CASRGQGNTGELFF. In DNA, the CDR3 is TGTGCCAGCAGGGGACAGGGCAACACCGGGGAGCTGTTTTTT. The V call is TRBV7-3, the J call TRBJ2-2; 9 bases map to TRBD1. V was clipped by 6 bases and J by 2 bases; unmatched bases: 1. Germline-derived CDR1 and CDR2 are SGHTA and FQGTGA. CDR3 length: 14 amino acids.

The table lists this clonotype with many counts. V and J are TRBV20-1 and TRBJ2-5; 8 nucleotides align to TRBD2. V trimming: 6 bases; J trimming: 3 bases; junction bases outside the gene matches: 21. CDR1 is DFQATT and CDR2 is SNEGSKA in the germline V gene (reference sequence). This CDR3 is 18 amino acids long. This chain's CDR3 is CSARGLGLGRGAEETQYF. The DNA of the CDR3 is TGCAGTGCCAGGGGTCTGGGACTAGGACGCGGGGCGGAAGAGACCCAGTACTTC.

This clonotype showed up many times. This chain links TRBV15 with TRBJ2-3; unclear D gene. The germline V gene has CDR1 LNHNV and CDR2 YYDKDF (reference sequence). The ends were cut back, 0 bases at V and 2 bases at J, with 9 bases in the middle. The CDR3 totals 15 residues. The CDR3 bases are TGTGCCACCAGCAGAGATAAGCATGTCACAGATACGCAGTATTTT. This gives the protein CATSRDKHVTDTQYF.

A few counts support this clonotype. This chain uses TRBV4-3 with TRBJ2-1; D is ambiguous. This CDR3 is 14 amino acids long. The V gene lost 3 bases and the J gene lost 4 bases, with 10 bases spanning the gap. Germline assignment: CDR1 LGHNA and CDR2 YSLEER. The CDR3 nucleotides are TGCGCCAGCAGCCACCTAGGCAGATACAATGAGCAGTTCTTC. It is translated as CASSHLGRYNEQFF.

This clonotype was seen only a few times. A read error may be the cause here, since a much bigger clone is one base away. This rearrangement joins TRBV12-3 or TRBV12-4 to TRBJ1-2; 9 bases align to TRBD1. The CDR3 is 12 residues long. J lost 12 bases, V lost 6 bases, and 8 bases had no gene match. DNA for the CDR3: TGTGCCAGCAGCTCCGGGACAGGGTGTGACACCTTC. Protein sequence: CASSSGTGCDTF.

CDR3 loop: CASSILGTGTSGANVLTF. The DNA for the CDR3 is TGTGCCAGTAGTATCTTGGGGACAGGGACGTCTGGGGCCAACGTCCTGACTTTC. The genes are TRBV19 and TRBJ2-6, with 9 bases matching TRBD1. Trimming at V came to 3 bases and at J to 1 base, leaving 7 bases not matched to a gene. The CDR3 runs to 18 residues. Germline V gene lookup returns CDR1 LNHDA and CDR2 SQIVND (reference sequence).

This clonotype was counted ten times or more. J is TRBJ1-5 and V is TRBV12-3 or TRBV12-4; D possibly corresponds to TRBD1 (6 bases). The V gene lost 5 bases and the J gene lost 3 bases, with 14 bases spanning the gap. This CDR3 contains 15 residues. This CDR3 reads CASSPGEDINQPQHF. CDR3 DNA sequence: TGTGCCAGCAGTCCAGGGGAGGACATCAATCAGCCCCAGCATTTT.

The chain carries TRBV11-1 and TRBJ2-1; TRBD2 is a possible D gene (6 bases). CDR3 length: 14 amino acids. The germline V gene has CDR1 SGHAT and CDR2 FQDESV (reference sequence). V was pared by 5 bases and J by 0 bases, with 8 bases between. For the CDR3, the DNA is TGTGCCAGCAGCCCTAGCGCCTCCTACAATGAGCAGTTCTTC. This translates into CASSPSASYNEQFF.